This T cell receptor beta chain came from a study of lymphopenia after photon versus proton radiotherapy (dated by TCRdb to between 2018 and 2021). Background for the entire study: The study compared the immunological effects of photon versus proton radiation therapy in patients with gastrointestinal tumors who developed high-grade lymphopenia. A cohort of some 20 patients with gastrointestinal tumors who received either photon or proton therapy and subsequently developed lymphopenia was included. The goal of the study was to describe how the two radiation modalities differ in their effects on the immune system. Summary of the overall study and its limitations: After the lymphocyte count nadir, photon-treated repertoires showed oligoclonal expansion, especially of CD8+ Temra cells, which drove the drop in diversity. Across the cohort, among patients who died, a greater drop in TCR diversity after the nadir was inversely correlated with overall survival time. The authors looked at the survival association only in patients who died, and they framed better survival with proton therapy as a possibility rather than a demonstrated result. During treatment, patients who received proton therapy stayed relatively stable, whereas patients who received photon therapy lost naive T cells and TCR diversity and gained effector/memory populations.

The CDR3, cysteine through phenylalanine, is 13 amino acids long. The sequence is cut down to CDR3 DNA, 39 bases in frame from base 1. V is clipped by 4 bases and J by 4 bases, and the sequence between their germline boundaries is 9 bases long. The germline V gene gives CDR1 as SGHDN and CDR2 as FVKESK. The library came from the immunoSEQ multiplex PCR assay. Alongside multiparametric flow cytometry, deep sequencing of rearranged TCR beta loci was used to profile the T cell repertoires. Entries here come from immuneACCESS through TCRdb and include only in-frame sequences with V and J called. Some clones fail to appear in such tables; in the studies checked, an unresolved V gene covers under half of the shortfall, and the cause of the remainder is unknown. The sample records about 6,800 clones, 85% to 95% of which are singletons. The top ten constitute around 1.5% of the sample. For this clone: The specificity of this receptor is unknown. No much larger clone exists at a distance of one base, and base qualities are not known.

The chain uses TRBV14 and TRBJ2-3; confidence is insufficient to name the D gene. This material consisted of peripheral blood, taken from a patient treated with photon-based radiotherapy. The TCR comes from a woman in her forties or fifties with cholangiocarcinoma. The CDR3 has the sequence CASSPVQADTQYF. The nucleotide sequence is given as TGTGCCAGCAGCCCCGTCCAGGCAGATACGCAGTATTTT.